This TCR beta chain originates from a study of blood T cell repertoires in COVID-19. Produced via immunoSEQ multiplex PCR; TCRdb's table is partial and in-frame only. The table records about 190,000 clones, 88% of them present only once. The CDR3 sequence is 18 residues long. CDR1 and CDR2 (germline): MNHEY, SVGEGT. Trimming took 0 bases from V and 6 from J, leaving 21 bases between them. This chain connects TRBV6-2 or TRBV6-3 to TRBJ1-5; D remains ambiguous. Source material: peripheral blood. The TCR was taken from a man between 18 and 35 years old with active or convalescent COVID-19. This CDR3 is CASSYSATGSKGSQPQHF. The CDR3 DNA follows: TGTGCCAGCAGTTACTCGGCGACGGGGAGTAAAGGTAGTCAGCCCCAGCATTTT.